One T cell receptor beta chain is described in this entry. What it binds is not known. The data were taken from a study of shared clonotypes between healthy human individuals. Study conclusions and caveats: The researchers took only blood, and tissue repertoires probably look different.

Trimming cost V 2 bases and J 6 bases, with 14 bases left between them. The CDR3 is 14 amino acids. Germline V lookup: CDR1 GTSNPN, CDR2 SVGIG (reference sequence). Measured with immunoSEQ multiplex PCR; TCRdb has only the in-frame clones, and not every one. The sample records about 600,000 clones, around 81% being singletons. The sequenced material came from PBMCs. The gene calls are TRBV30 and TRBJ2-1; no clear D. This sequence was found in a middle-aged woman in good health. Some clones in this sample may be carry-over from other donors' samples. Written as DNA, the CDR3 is TGTGCCTGGAGTCGTTTGCGAGAGTTCAATGAGCAGTTCTTC. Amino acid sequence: CAWSRLREFNEQFF.